A single sample is the source of the 22 T cell receptor beta chains below, sequenced in a study of blood T cell repertoires in COVID-19. Using immunoSEQ multiplex PCR, the repertoire was profiled, and TCRdb retains in-frame clones only, with some absent. This table has under 300,000 clones, roughly nine tenths appearing once. Specimen: peripheral blood. These receptor sequences come from a man aged 50-59 years with acute or convalescent COVID-19.

This clone is labeled as medium-sized. This chain's CDR3 is CASSTGTGLATDTQYF. The DNA of the CDR3 is TGTGCCAGCAGTACCGGGACAGGTTTGGCCACAGATACGCAGTATTTT. V is TRBV5-6 and J is TRBJ2-3; 8 bases agree with TRBD1. The germline V gene encodes CDR1 SGHDT and CDR2 YYEEEE. The CDR3 sequence is 16 residues long. After removal of 5 bases from V and 2 bases from J, the junction contained 10 bases not matched to a gene.

This chain links TRBV5-4 with TRBJ1-3; perhaps TRBD1 as D (5 bases). Germline V CDR1 and CDR2: SGHNT, YYREEE (reference sequence). The CDR3 has 14 amino acids. Trimming removed 4 bases from V and 4 bases from J, with 12 bases in between. Written as DNA, the CDR3 is TGTGCCAGCAGCCCGGACATGATCGGAAACACCATATATTTT. Amino acid sequence: CASSPDMIGNTIYF.

The chain uses TRBV2 and TRBJ2-7; 7 nucleotides agree with TRBD1. The CDR3 totals 15 residues. The junction had 10 bases not matched to a gene; V was cut back by 6 bases and J by 2 bases. Germline assignment: CDR1 SNHLY and CDR2 FYNNEI. The CDR3 region is CASRPTGTFTYEQYF. The CDR3 DNA sequence: TGTGCCAGCAGGCCGACAGGGACGTTTACCTACGAGCAGTACTTC.

The chain uses TRBV5-4 and TRBJ1-2; possible D gene TRBD1, 5 bases. This CDR3 is 15 amino acids long. The V end lost 3 bases, the J end lost 2 bases, and 14 bases lay between the germline ends. The germline V gene encodes CDR1 SGHNT and CDR2 YYREEE (reference sequence). CDR3 amino acids: CASSWGGTNNYGYTF. The CDR3 DNA is TGTGCCAGCAGCTGGGGGGGTACAAACAACTATGGCTACACCTTC.

The genes are TRBV29-1 and TRBJ1-1, with D tentatively TRBD1 (6 bases). CDR1 is SQVTM, CDR2 ANQGSEA, per germline. Trimming cost V 8 bases and J 5 bases, with 15 bases left between them. This CDR3 is 12 amino acids long. The CDR3 DNA follows: TGCAGCCTGGGCTCCCAGGGGACTGAAGCTTTCTTT. It translates to CSLGSQGTEAFF.

The chain links TRBV7-9 to TRBJ1-5; D ambiguous. The CDR3 consists of 16 residues. Trimming took 7 bases from V and 0 from J, leaving 16 bases between them. The V gene's germline CDR1 is SEHNR and CDR2 FQNEAQ (reference sequence). The CDR3 loop reads CASTASAGHSNQPQHF. CDR3 nucleotides: TGTGCCAGCACTGCTAGCGCCGGCCATAGCAATCAGCCCCAGCATTTT.

The chain recombines TRBV2 with TRBJ1-1, with 7 bases matching TRBD1. The junction had 5 bases not matched to a gene; V was cut back by 7 bases and J by 3 bases. The CDR3 runs to 13 residues. Per germline, CDR1 SNHLY and CDR2 FYNNEI. For the CDR3, the DNA is TGTGCCAGCAATCGACAGGGCGACACTGAAGCTTTCTTT. This codes for CASNRQGDTEAFF.

This clone was counted a single time. J is TRBJ2-3 and V is TRBV11-2, with TRBD1 matching 7 bases. Germline values: CDR1 SGHAT, CDR2 FQNNGV. The V segment lost 7 bases and the J segment 0 bases; nucleotides outside the gene matches: 4. The CDR3 has 14 residues. The CDR3 loop reads CASNRGASTDTQYF. CDR3 coding DNA: TGTGCCAGCAACAGGGGAGCTAGCACAGATACGCAGTATTTT.

Comment on this clone: Other DNA sequences of this sample code for an identical CDR3. This chain joins TRBV5-5 and TRBJ1-5, with D perhaps TRBD1 (6 bases). This CDR3 is 14 amino acids long. Germline V gene lookup returns CDR1 SGHKS and CDR2 YYEKEE (reference sequence). Trimming removed 0 bases at V and 4 bases at J, with 8 bases between. The CDR3 is CASSLDRANQPQHF. The CDR3 region has the DNA TGTGCCAGCAGCTTGGACAGGGCTAATCAGCCCCAGCATTTT.

The V call is TRBV5-4, the J call TRBJ2-3, with 13 bases lining up with TRBD2. This CDR3 contains 18 residues. J lost 3 bases, V lost 5 bases, and 12 bases had no gene match. Germline V gives CDR1 SGHNT, CDR2 YYREEE (reference sequence). CDR3 sequence: CASSRFTSGGAATDTQYF. In nucleotides, the CDR3 is TGTGCCAGCAGTCGTTTTACTAGCGGGGGGGCCGCGACAGATACGCAGTATTTT.

The chain couples TRBV24-1 to TRBJ2-5; TRBD1 agrees at 7 bases. In germline, CDR1 is KGHDR, CDR2 SFDVKD. The CDR3 contains 15 residues. Trimming cost V 3 bases and J 4 bases; bases outside gene matches: 7. The CDR3 nucleotides are TGTGCCACCAGTGATCCAGGGACAGAGGGAGAGACCCAGTACTTC. Amino acids: CATSDPGTEGETQYF.

The chain uses TRBV11-3 and TRBJ1-1, with D perhaps TRBD1 (6 bases). V was cut by 4 bases and J by 3 bases, with 9 bases left in between. Germline V gene data show CDR1 as SGHNT and CDR2 as YENEEA. The CDR3 contains 13 residues. CDR3 residues: CASSYTGYTEAFF. The CDR3 DNA sequence: TGTGCCAGCAGCTACACAGGGTACACTGAAGCTTTCTTT.

The J gene is TRBJ2-2, the V gene TRBV11-2; D may be TRBD1 (5 bases). Looked up from germline, CDR1 is SGHAT and CDR2 is FQNNGV. Trimming pared 3 bases from V and 4 bases from J, leaving 12 bases between. CDR3 length: 15 residues. CDR3 amino acids: CASSFSRGTTGELFF. The CDR3 region has the DNA TGTGCCAGCAGCTTCTCTAGGGGCACCACCGGGGAGCTGTTTTTT.

The V gene is TRBV3-1 (or the pseudogene TRBV3-2), the J gene TRBJ2-4, with 7 bases that match TRBD1. This CDR3 comprises 16 residues. J lost 1 base, V lost 4 bases, and 7 bases had no gene match. CDR1 and CDR2 from the germline V gene are LGHDT and YNNKEL (reference sequence). CDR3 residues: CASSPQQTGAKNIQYF. The DNA of the CDR3 is TGTGCCAGCAGCCCCCAACAGACAGGGGCCAAAAACATTCAGTACTTC.

The J gene is TRBJ1-6, the V gene TRBV11-2, with 7 positions matching TRBD1. V shed 5 bases and J 10 bases; nucleotides not matched to a gene: 8. CDR1 and CDR2 from the germline V gene are SGHAT and FQNNGV. The CDR3 consists of 14 residues. CDR3 sequence reads: CASSRDRNESPLHF. The CDR3 region has the DNA TGTGCCAGCAGCCGGGACAGAAACGAATCACCCCTCCACTTT.

This clone was counted a single time. CDR3 region: CASSTVSGGKYEQYF. CDR3 bases: TGTGCCAGTAGTACCGTTAGCGGGGGGAAGTACGAGCAGTACTTC. The chain links TRBV19 to TRBJ2-7, with TRBD2 matching 10 bases. Germline assignment: CDR1 LNHDA and CDR2 SQIVND (reference sequence). This CDR3 is built from 15 residues. With 4 bases clipped from V and 4 bases from J, the junction kept 7 bases outside the gene matches.

This chain joins TRBV14 and TRBJ2-3; D possibly corresponds to TRBD2 (6 bases). The CDR3 loop spans 17 amino acids. Trimming removed 3 bases from V and 0 bases from J, with 16 bases in between. In germline, CDR1 is SGHDN, CDR2 FVKESK. The CDR3 reads CASSHQWGVSSTDTQYF. In DNA, the CDR3 is TGTGCCAGCAGCCACCAGTGGGGGGTTTCGAGCACAGATACGCAGTATTTT.

V gene TRBV6-6 combines with J gene TRBJ1-3; D might be TRBD1 (6 bases). V gave up 4 bases and J gave up 8 bases, with 12 bases separating them. CDR3 length equals 13 residues. Per the germline V gene, CDR1 is MNHNY and CDR2 is SVGAGI (reference sequence). For the CDR3, the DNA is TGTGCCAGCAGTTCACAGGGTACGGACACCATATATTTT. Translation gives CASSSQGTDTIYF.

This rearrangement joins TRBV6-5 to TRBJ2-5, with TRBD1 matching over 8 bases. The CDR3 length is 14 residues. Germline CDR1 is MNHEY and CDR2 is SVGAGI. V lost 5 bases, J lost 2 bases, and 4 bases stayed unmatched. CDR3 sequence (DNA): TGTGCCAGCAGTCCCTACAGGGGGCAAGAGACCCAGTACTTC. Its protein product is CASSPYRGQETQYF.

This clone was seen only a few times. CDR3 sequence (DNA): TGTGCCAGCAGCCCGCGGGACAGGGGGCGGGGTGAAAAACTGTTTTTT. The encoded protein is CASSPRDRGRGEKLFF. J is TRBJ1-4 and V is TRBV5-4; 12 bases fit TRBD1. Trimming took 4 bases from V and 7 from J; bases not matched to a gene: 8. Germline-derived CDR1 and CDR2 are SGHNT and YYREEE (reference sequence). CDR3 length equals 16 residues.

The genes are TRBV27 and TRBJ2-1; 8 bases line up with TRBD2. V was pared by 0 bases and J by 8 bases, with 12 bases of the junction left unmatched. The CDR3 has 17 residues. The germline V gene has CDR1 MNHEY and CDR2 SMNVEV (reference sequence). DNA for the CDR3: TGTGCCAGCAGTTTATCTGTTCCCGCGGGGGGCGACGATGAGCAGTTCTTC. Its protein is CASSLSVPAGGDDEQFF.

The chain combines TRBV9 with TRBJ2-3; possible D gene TRBD2, 6 bases. CDR1 is SGDLS and CDR2 is YYNGEE in the germline V gene. This CDR3 contains 13 residues. V was clipped by 4 bases and J by 6 bases, with 12 bases between them. The DNA for the CDR3 is TGTGCCAGCAGCCCTGGGACTCCGGATACGCAGTATTTT. This encodes CASSPGTPDTQYF.